The T cell receptor beta chain described here comes from a study of identical twins. Notes on the study in general: Beta out-of-frame sequences showed weaker excess twin sharing. With monozygotic twins, out-of-frame TCR alpha sharing exceeded what models estimated.

The CDR3 contains 16 residues. Per germline, CDR1 LGHNA and CDR2 YNFKEQ. V shed 4 bases and J shed 0 bases, with 15 bases lying between them. MiXCR, run by TCRdb on the 5' RACE reads, gives a single entry per CDR3 protein. The sample lists some 900,000 distinct CDR3 sequences; about 12% were seen once. The table lists this clonotype with many counts. Its cognate antigen is unknown. Separately, the same data were catalogued under a study of yellow fever vaccine responses in identical twins.

This chain connects TRBV4-2 to TRBJ1-1; possible D gene TRBD1, 5 bases. The sequence came from a woman under 30 in good health. The sample taken for sequencing was PBMCs. CDR3 DNA sequence: TGTGCCAGCAGCCCCACGGGGGGTGGGATGAACACTGAAGCTTTCTTT. Translation gives CASSPTGGGMNTEAFF.